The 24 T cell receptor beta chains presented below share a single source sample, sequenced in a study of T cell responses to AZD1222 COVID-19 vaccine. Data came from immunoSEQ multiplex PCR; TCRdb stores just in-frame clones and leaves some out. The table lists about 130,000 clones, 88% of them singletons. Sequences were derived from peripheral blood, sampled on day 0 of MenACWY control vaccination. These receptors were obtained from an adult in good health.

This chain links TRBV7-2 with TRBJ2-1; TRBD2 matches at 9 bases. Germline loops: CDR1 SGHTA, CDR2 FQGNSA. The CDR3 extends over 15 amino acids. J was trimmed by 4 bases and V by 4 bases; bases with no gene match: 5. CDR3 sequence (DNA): TGTGCCAGCAGCTCCACTAGCGGGTCGTACAATGAGCAGTTCTTC. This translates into CASSSTSGSYNEQFF.

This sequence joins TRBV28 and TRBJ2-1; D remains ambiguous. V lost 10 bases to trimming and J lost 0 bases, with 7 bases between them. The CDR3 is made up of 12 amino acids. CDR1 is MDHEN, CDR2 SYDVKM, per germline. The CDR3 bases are TGTGCCACTGCCGGCTCCTACAATGAGCAGTTCTTC. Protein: CATAGSYNEQFF.

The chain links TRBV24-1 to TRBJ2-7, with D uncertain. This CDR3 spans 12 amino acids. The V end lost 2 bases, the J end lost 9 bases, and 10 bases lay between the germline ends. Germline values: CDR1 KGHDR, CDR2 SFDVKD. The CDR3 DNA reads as TGTGCCACCAGTGATTACACGACCCGGCAGTACTTC. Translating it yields CATSDYTTRQYF.

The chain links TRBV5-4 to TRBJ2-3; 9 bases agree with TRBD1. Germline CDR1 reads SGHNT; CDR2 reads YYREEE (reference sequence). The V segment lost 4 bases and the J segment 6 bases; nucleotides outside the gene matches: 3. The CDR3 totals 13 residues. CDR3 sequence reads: CASSRDREDTQYF. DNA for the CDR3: TGTGCCAGCAGCAGGGACAGGGAGGATACGCAGTATTTT.

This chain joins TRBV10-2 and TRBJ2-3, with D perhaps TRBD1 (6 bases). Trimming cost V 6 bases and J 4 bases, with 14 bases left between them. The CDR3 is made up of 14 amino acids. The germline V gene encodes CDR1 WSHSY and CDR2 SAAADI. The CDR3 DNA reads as TGCGCCAGCAGCTTAGGGGGAACGGCAGATACGCAGTATTTT. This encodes CASSLGGTADTQYF.

Written as DNA, the CDR3 is TGTGCCAGCAGCTTCCGGGTCGTCCCTACCGGGGAGCTGTTTTTT. It codes for CASSFRVVPTGELFF. This chain links TRBV7-2 with TRBJ2-2; D not resolved. The CDR3 loop spans 15 amino acids. Trimming left V 3 bases short and J 5 bases short, with 13 bases between. In germline, CDR1 is SGHTA, CDR2 FQGNSA.

CDR3 coding DNA: TGTGCCAGCACCCCCGAGGAGGAGACCCAGTACTTC. This gives the protein CASTPEEETQYF. This chain joins TRBV5-5 and TRBJ2-5; the D is unclear. The V end was cut by 6 bases, the J end by 5 bases, with 11 bases between. This CDR3 comprises 12 residues. Looked up from germline, CDR1 is SGHKS and CDR2 is YYEKEE (reference sequence).

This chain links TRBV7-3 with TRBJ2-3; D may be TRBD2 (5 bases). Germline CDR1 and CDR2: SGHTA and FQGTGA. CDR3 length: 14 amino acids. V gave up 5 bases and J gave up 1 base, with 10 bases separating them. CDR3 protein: CASSTGRGTDTQYF. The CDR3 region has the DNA TGTGCCAGCAGCACGGGAAGGGGCACAGATACGCAGTATTTT.

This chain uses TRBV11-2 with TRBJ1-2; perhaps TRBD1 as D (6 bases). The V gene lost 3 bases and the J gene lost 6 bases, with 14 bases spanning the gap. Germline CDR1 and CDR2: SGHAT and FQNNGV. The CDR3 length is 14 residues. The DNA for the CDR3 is TGTGCCAGCAGCTTCGAGGGGTGGGGGCATGGCTACACCTTC. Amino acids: CASSFEGWGHGYTF.

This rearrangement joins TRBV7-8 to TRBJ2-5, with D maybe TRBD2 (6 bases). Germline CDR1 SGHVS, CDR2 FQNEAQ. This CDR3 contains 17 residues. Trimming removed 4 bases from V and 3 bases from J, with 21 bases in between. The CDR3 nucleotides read TGTGCCAGCAGCTCGGCCCTAGTGGGAGGCCTAAAAGAGACCCAGTACTTC. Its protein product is CASSSALVGGLKETQYF.

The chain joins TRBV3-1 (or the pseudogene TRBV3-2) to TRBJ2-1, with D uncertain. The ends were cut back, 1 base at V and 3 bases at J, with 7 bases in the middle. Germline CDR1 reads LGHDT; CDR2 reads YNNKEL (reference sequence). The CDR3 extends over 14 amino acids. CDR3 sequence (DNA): TGTGCCAGCAGCCAAGTCGAAAGCTACAATGAGCAGTTCTTC. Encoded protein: CASSQVESYNEQFF.

This chain's CDR3 is CASTNREVPRYEQYF. In DNA form, the CDR3 reads TGTGCCAGCACCAACAGGGAAGTCCCCCGGTACGAGCAGTACTTC. The rearrangement links TRBV28 to TRBJ2-7; a possible D gene is TRBD1 (6 bases). The V gene lost 7 bases and the J gene lost 4 bases, with 20 bases spanning the gap. Germline loops: CDR1 MDHEN, CDR2 SYDVKM. The CDR3 spans 15 residues.

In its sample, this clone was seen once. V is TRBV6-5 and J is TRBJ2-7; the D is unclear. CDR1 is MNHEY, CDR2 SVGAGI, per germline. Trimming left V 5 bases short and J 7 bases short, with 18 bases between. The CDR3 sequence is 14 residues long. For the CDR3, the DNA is TGTGCCAGCAGTCCCGCGCCAAGGAATGGGGAGCAGTACTTC. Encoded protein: CASSPAPRNGEQYF.

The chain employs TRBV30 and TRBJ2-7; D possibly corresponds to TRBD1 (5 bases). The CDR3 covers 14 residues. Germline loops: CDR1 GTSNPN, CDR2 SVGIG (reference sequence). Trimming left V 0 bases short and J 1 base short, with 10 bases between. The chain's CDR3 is CAWSVKGLSYEQYF. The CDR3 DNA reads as TGTGCCTGGAGTGTAAAGGGGCTATCCTACGAGCAGTACTTC.

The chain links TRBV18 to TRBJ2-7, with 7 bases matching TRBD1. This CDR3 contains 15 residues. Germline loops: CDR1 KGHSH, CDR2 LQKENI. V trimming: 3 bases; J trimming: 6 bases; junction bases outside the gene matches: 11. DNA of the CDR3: TGTGCCAGCTCACCTGGCGGGCAGGGGGAGAGCGAGCAGTACTTC. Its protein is CASSPGGQGESEQYF.

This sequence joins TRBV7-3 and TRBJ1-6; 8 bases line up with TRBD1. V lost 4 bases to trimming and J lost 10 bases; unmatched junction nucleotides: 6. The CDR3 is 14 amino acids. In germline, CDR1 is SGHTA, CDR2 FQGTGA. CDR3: CASSSGTGRSPLHF. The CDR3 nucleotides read TGTGCCAGCAGCTCCGGGACAGGACGATCACCCCTCCACTTT.

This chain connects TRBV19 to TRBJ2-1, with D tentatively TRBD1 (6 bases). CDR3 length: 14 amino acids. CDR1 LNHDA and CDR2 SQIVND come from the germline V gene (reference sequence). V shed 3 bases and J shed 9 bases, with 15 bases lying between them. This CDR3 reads CASSIEGEQSEQFF. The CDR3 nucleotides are TGTGCCAGTAGTATTGAGGGGGAGCAGAGTGAGCAGTTCTTC. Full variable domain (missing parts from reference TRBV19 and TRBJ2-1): DGGITQSPKYLFRKEGQNVTLSCEQNLNHDAMYWYRQDPGQGLRLIYYSQIVNDFQKGDIAEGYSVSREKKESFPLTVTSAQKNPTAFYLCASSIEGEQSEQFFGPGTRLTVL.

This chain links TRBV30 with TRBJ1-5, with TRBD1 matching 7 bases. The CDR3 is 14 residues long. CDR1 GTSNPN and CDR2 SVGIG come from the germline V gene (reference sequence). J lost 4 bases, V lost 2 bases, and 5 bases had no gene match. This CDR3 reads CAWSPQGGNQPQHF. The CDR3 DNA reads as TGTGCCTGGAGTCCGCAGGGGGGGAATCAGCCCCAGCATTTT.

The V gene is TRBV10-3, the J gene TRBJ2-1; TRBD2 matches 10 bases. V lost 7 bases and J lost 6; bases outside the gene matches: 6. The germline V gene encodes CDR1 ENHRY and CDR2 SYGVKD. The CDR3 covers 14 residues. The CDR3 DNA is TGTGCCATCACCAGCCGGACTAGCGGCAATGAGCAGTTCTTC. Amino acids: CAITSRTSGNEQFF.

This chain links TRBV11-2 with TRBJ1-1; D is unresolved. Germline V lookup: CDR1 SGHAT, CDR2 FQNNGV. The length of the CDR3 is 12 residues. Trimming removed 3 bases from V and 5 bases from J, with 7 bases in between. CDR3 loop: CASSFGRTEAFF. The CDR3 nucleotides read TGTGCCAGCAGCTTCGGTAGGACTGAAGCTTTCTTT.

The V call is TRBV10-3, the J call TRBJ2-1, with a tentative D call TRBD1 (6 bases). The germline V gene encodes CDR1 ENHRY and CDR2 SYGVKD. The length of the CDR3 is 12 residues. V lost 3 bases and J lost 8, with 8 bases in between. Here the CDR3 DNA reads TGTGCCATCAGTGACAGGGGCCATGAGCAGTTCTTC. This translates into CAISDRGHEQFF.

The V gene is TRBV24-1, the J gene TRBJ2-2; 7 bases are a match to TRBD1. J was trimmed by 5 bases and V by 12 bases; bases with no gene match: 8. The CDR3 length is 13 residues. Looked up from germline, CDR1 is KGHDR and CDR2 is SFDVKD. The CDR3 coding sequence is TGTGCCGCTAGGGGGCGACGGACCGGGGAGCTGTTTTTT. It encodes CAARGRRTGELFF.

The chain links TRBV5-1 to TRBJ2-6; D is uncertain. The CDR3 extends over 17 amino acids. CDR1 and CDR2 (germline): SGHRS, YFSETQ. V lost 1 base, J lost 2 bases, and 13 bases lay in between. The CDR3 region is CASSLISAPTGANVLTF. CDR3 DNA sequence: TGCGCCAGCAGCTTGATCTCGGCCCCTACTGGGGCCAACGTCCTGACTTTC.

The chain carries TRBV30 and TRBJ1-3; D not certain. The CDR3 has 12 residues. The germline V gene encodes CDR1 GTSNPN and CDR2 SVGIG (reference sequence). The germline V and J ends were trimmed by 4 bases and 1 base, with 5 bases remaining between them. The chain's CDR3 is CAWTGSGNTIYF. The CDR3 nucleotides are TGTGCCTGGACAGGTTCTGGAAACACCATATATTTT.